This is a list of T cell receptor beta chains from one sample in a study of CD4 T cells in relation to SARS-CoV-2 and coronaviruses. The table came from immunoSEQ multiplex PCR; TCRdb's copy has only in-frame clones and leaves some out. Among under 13,000 clones listed, approximately 78% were seen once. These receptors lack a known antigen. Sequenced material: CD4+ T cells from PBMCs, cultured in vitro. All receptors come from a human donor in good health. CDR3s include the opening cysteine and the closing phenylalanine or tryptophan. Each record gives: clone size, V gene, J gene, D gene, CDR3 protein, CDR3 DNA. A D gene is named only where the DNA matches it firmly. Part of the rows lack a size; the others show once, few, many or a class for expanded clones.

NA	TRBV4-1	TRBJ1-1	TRBD1	CASSPLEQGASTEAFF	TGCGCCAGCAGCCCCTTAGAACAGGGGGCTTCTACTGAAGCTTTCTTT
NA	TRBV9	TRBJ1-2	TRBD1	CASSTGQGMNYGYTF	TGTGCCAGCAGCACGGGACAGGGCATGAACTATGGCTACACCTTC
few	TRBV4-2	TRBJ2-7	TRBD2	CASSQDPTSGSYEQYF	TGTGCCAGCAGCCAAGATCCGACTAGCGGGAGTTACGAGCAGTACTTC
NA	TRBV4-3	TRBJ1-2	NA	CASSQDSQGQNYGYTF	TGCGCCAGCAGCCAAGACAGCCAGGGCCAAAACTATGGCTACACCTTC
NA	TRBV18	TRBJ1-2	NA	CASSPPYSNYGYTF	TGTGCCAGCTCACCACCCTACAGTAACTATGGCTACACCTTC
NA	TRBV5-6	TRBJ1-3	TRBD1	CASSGTGGYGNTIYF	TGTGCCAGCAGCGGCACAGGGGGCTATGGAAACACCATATATTTT
NA	TRBV3-1/TRBV3-2	TRBJ2-1	NA	CASSLGPHNEQFF	TGTGCCAGCAGCCTCGGGCCTCACAATGAGCAGTTCTTC
NA	TRBV7-2	TRBJ2-7	NA	CASSNRQVASYEQYF	TGTGCCAGCAGCAATCGACAGGTCGCCTCCTACGAGCAGTACTTC
NA	TRBV3-1/TRBV3-2	TRBJ1-1	TRBD1	CASSQEYGTGGFEAFF	TGTGCCAGCAGCCAGGAGTACGGGACAGGGGGATTTGAAGCTTTCTTT
NA	TRBV2	TRBJ2-1	NA	CASIGADSYNEQFF	TGTGCCAGCATAGGAGCGGACTCCTACAATGAGCAGTTCTTC
few	TRBV4-2	TRBJ2-7	NA	CASSQDLADINYEQYF	TGTGCCAGCAGCCAAGATTTGGCCGACATTAACTACGAGCAGTACTTC
NA	TRBV11-2	TRBJ1-1	NA	CASSPVTGRAEAFF	TGTGCCAGCAGCCCCGTTACCGGTAGGGCTGAAGCTTTCTTT
NA	TRBV7-8	TRBJ2-7	TRBD1	CASSLIQGAGEQYF	TGTGCCAGCAGCTTAATACAGGGGGCGGGGGAGCAGTACTTC
NA	TRBV2	TRBJ2-5	TRBD1	CASSERSGGLGTQYF	TGTGCCAGCAGTGAACGGTCAGGGGGCTTGGGGACCCAGTACTTC
NA	TRBV5-4	TRBJ2-7	NA	CASSSLTGPAPYEQYF	TGTGCCAGCAGCTCCCTGACTGGACCTGCCCCCTACGAGCAGTACTTC
NA	TRBV2	TRBJ1-1	TRBD1	CASRRTGTEAFF	TGTGCCAGCAGGAGGACAGGCACTGAAGCTTTCTTT
NA	TRBV2	TRBJ1-5	NA	CASSGGSNQPQHF	TGTGCCAGCAGTGGCGGCAGTAATCAGCCCCAGCATTTT
NA	TRBV6-1	TRBJ1-5	NA	CASSESPRGDRPQHF	TGTGCCAGCAGTGAAAGCCCGCGGGGCGATCGGCCCCAGCATTTT
NA	TRBV6-6	TRBJ1-4	NA	CASSLEPPGHGDQKLFF	TGTGCCAGCAGTCTCGAACCCCCGGGACACGGGGATCAAAAACTGTTTTTT
NA	TRBV10-1	TRBJ2-7	TRBD1	CASSGGTGVLNEQYF	TGCGCCAGCAGTGGGGGGACAGGGGTGTTAAACGAGCAGTACTTC
NA	TRBV7-2	TRBJ2-7	NA	CASSSPGAIYEQYF	TGTGCCAGCAGCTCGCCGGGGGCGATCTACGAGCAGTACTTC
once	TRBV5-1	TRBJ1-4	TRBD1	CASSPQGPNEKLFF	TGCGCCAGCAGCCCACAGGGGCCTAATGAAAAACTGTTTTTT
NA	TRBV4-3	TRBJ2-2	NA	CASSQDTAEGHTGELFF	TGCGCCAGCAGCCAAGATACGGCGGAGGGTCACACCGGGGAGCTGTTTTTT
once	TRBV7-2	TRBJ2-7	TRBD1	CASSLVGTGPYEQYF	TGTGCCAGCAGCTTAGTGGGGACAGGCCCCTACGAGCAGTACTTC
once	TRBV19	TRBJ2-1	TRBD2	CASRRTSGDYNEQFF	TGTGCCAGTAGGCGGACTAGCGGGGACTACAATGAGCAGTTCTTC
NA	TRBV11-1	TRBJ2-7	NA	CASSSSYEQYF	TGTGCCAGCAGCTCTAGCTACGAGCAGTACTTC
NA	TRBV5-1	TRBJ2-5	TRBD2	CASSPTSGYQETQYF	TGCGCCAGCAGCCCGACTAGCGGGTACCAAGAGACCCAGTACTTC
NA	TRBV3-1/TRBV3-2	TRBJ2-7	TRBD1	CASSLQGVYEQYF	TGTGCCAGCAGCCTACAGGGGGTCTACGAGCAGTACTTC
few	TRBV6-5	TRBJ1-2	NA	CASSYSLGRANYGYTF	TGTGCCAGCAGTTACTCACTTGGCAGAGCTAACTATGGCTACACCTTC
NA	TRBV19	TRBJ1-5	NA	CASSIGGTVDNQPQHF	TGTGCCAGTAGTATCGGCGGCACCGTGGACAATCAGCCCCAGCATTTT
NA	TRBV29-1	TRBJ2-1	NA	CSVEAFDNEQFF	TGCAGCGTTGAAGCGTTTGACAATGAGCAGTTCTTC
NA	TRBV7-8	TRBJ1-1	TRBD1	CASSLLGGAGGVTEAFF	TGTGCCAGCAGCTTACTAGGGGGCGCCGGGGGTGTCACTGAAGCTTTCTTT
NA	TRBV9	TRBJ2-5	TRBD2	CASSVGGGGHQETQYF	TGTGCCAGCAGCGTAGGAGGCGGGGGGCACCAAGAGACCCAGTACTTC
NA	TRBV7-2	TRBJ1-6	TRBD1	CASSPGTAVDSPLHF	TGTGCCAGCAGCCCCGGGACAGCGGTCGATTCACCCCTCCACTTT
NA	TRBV6-5	TRBJ2-7	TRBD1	CASRLTGATYEQYF	TGTGCCAGCAGACTAACAGGGGCGACCTACGAGCAGTACTTC
NA	TRBV19	TRBJ1-2	TRBD1	CASNPGQLPVYGYTF	TGTGCCAGTAACCCGGGACAGCTACCAGTCTATGGCTACACCTTC
NA	TRBV11-2	TRBJ2-7	TRBD1	CASRFPGQGAYSYEQYF	TGTGCCAGCAGATTTCCGGGACAGGGGGCTTATTCCTACGAGCAGTACTTC
NA	TRBV18	TRBJ1-2	NA	CASSIQGHGYTF	TGTGCCAGCTCGATACAGGGACATGGCTACACCTTC
NA	TRBV28	TRBJ1-3	NA	CASSLSIGRNTIYF	TGTGCCAGCAGTTTGTCCATCGGACGTAACACCATATATTTT
NA	TRBV29-1	TRBJ2-7	TRBD1	CSVDVLGQGAGEQYF	TGCAGCGTTGACGTCCTTGGGCAGGGGGCGGGAGAGCAGTACTTC
few	TRBV6-2/TRBV6-3	TRBJ2-7	TRBD1	CASSQPGQLYF	TGTGCCAGCAGCCAACCGGGACAGCTCTACTTC
NA	TRBV7-2	TRBJ2-5	NA	CASSDRAYQETQYF	TGTGCCAGCAGCGACAGAGCGTACCAAGAGACCCAGTACTTC
once	TRBV5-1	TRBJ1-1	NA	CASSFGGEAFF	TGCGCCAGCAGCTTCGGGGGGGAAGCTTTCTTT
NA	TRBV7-9	TRBJ2-3	TRBD2	CASSTTSATDTQYF	TGTGCCAGCAGCACGACTAGCGCCACAGATACGCAGTATTTT
NA	TRBV2	TRBJ2-1	NA	CASSGRDEQFF	TGTGCCAGCAGTGGGCGGGATGAGCAGTTCTTC
NA	TRBV18	TRBJ2-7	TRBD1	CASSPGTGRVEQYF	TGTGCCAGCTCTCCCGGGACAGGTCGGGTCGAGCAGTACTTC
NA	TRBV7-9	TRBJ2-7	NA	CASSYAGGAEQYF	TGTGCCAGCAGCTACGCGGGCGGGGCCGAGCAGTACTTC
NA	TRBV5-1	TRBJ2-7	TRBD1	CASSIALDRADEQYF	TGCGCCAGCAGCATCGCCTTGGACAGGGCCGACGAGCAGTACTTC
NA	TRBV18	TRBJ1-2	NA	CASSPARENYGYTF	TGTGCCAGCTCACCGGCAAGGGAAAACTATGGCTACACCTTC
NA	TRBV12-3/TRBV12-4	TRBJ1-2	NA	CASTPTVNYGYTF	TGTGCCAGCACCCCGACAGTAAACTATGGCTACACCTTC